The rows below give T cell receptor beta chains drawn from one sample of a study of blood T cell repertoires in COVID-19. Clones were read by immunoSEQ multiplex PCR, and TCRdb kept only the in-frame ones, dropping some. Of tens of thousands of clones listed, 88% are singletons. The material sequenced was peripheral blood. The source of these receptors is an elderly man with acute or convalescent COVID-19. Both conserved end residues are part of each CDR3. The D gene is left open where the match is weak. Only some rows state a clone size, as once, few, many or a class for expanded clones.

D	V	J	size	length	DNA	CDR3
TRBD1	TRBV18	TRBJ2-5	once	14	TGTGCCAGCTCAGAGCAGACAGGGCCCGAGACCCAGTACTTC	CASSEQTGPETQYF
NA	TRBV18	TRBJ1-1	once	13	TGTGCCAGCCTCGTTTCACGGACAGTTGAAGCTTTCTTT	CASLVSRTVEAFF
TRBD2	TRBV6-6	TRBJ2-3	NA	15	TGTGCCAGCAGTTACAATAGCGGGGGGGCCTCTACGCAGTATTTT	CASSYNSGGASTQYF
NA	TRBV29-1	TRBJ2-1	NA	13	TGCAGCGTTGAGTCGGACAGCTACAATGAGCAGTTCTTC	CSVESDSYNEQFF
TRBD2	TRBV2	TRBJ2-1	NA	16	TGTGCCAGCAGTGTTACTAGCGGGAGGACATACAATGAGCAGTTCTTC	CASSVTSGRTYNEQFF
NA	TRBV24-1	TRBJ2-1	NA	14	TGTGCCACCAGTTTTTCCGGGACCTACAATGAGCAGTTCTTC	CATSFSGTYNEQFF
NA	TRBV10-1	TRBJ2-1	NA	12	TGCGCCAGCAGTGATATTGACAATGAGCAGTTCTTC	CASSDIDNEQFF
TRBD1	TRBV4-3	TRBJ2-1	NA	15	TGCGCCAGCAGCCAAGGACAGGGGGCGTACAATGAGCAGTTCTTC	CASSQGQGAYNEQFF
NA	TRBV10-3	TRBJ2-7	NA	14	TGTGCCATCAGTGAGTCGGACACAGCCTACGAGCAGTACTTC	CAISESDTAYEQYF
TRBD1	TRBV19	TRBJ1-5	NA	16	TGTGCCAGTAGTACCACTCGGGACAGTTACAATCAGCCCCAGCATTTT	CASSTTRDSYNQPQHF
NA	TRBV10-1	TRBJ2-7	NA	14	TGCGCCAGCAGTGAGTCAGAGGGAGCCTACGAGCAGTACTTC	CASSESEGAYEQYF
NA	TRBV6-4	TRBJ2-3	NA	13	TGTGCCAGCAGTGACTCCGGGCGGGGTACGCAGTATTTT	CASSDSGRGTQYF
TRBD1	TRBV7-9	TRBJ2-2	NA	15	TGTGCCAGCAGACCGGGACAGGGTGCTGGCGGGGAGCTGTTTTTT	CASRPGQGAGGELFF
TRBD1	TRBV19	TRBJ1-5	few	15	TGTGCCAGTAGTATACGTCAGGGGGGCTATCAGCCCCAGCATTTT	CASSIRQGGYQPQHF
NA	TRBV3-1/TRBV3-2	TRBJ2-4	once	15	TGTGCCAGCAGTTATTTACTTCTAGCCAAAAACATTCAGTACTTC	CASSYLLLAKNIQYF
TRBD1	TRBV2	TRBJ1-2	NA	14	TGTGCCAGCAGTGGGGACAGGGGAGTCTATGGCTACACCTTC	CASSGDRGVYGYTF
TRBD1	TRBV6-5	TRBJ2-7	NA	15	TGTGCCAGCAGTTACTCGTCACAGGGGAGTTACGAGCAGTACTTC	CASSYSSQGSYEQYF
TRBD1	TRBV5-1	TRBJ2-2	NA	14	TGCGCCAGCAGCCAGGGACAGGGGGCCGGGGAGCTGTTTTTT	CASSQGQGAGELFF
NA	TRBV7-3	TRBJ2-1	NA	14	TGTGCCAGCAGCTTAACGGGGGCGTACAATGAGCAGTTCTTC	CASSLTGAYNEQFF
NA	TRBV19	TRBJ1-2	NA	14	TGTGCCAGTAGTATAACAGGGAGAAACTATGGCTACACCTTC	CASSITGRNYGYTF
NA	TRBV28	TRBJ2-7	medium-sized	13	TGTGCCAGCCTTCGGGGGAGCTCCTACGAGCAGTACTTC	CASLRGSSYEQYF
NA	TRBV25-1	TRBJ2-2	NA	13	TGTGCCAGCACCCCAGGACTGACTGGGGAGCTGTTTTTT	CASTPGLTGELFF
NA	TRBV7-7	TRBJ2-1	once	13	TGTGCTAGCAGCTTAGCCGAGAAGAATGAGCAGTTCTTC	CASSLAEKNEQFF
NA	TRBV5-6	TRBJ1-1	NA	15	TGTGCCAGCAGCTCCCCTGGGAGCGGGTACACTGAAGCTTTCTTT	CASSSPGSGYTEAFF
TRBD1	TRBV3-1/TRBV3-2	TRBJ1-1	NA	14	TGTGCCAGCAGCCAAGTACAGGGGGCGACTGAAGCTTTCTTT	CASSQVQGATEAFF
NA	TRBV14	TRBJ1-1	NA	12	TGTGCCAGCAGCCGCCAGTACACTGAAGCTTTCTTT	CASSRQYTEAFF
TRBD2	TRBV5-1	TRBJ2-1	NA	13	TGCGCCAGCAGCTCAGCGGGGGCCAATGAGCAGTTCTTC	CASSSAGANEQFF
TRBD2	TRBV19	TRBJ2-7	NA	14	TGTGCCAGTAGTCGCGGGGGGCTTGTTTACGAGCAGTACTTC	CASSRGGLVYEQYF
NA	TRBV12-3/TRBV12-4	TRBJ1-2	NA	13	TGTGCCAGCAGTCTTACAGGGAAGGATGGCTACACCTTC	CASSLTGKDGYTF
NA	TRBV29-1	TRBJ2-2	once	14	TGCAGCGTTGATGCGGACAGGAACACCGGGGAGCTGTTTTTT	CSVDADRNTGELFF
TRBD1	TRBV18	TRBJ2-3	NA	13	TGTGCCAGCTCATTACAGGGGATAGATACGCAGTATTTT	CASSLQGIDTQYF
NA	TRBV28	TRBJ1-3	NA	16	TGTGCCAGCAGTGGGATATCAGGGGACGCTGGAAACACCATATATTTT	CASSGISGDAGNTIYF
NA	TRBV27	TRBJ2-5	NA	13	TGTGCCAGCAGTTTTCGGGGATTAGGGACCCAGTACTTC	CASSFRGLGTQYF
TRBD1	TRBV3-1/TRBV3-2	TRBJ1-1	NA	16	TGTGCCAGCAGCCAAGATTACGGCAGGGGGTTCACTGAAGCTTTCTTT	CASSQDYGRGFTEAFF
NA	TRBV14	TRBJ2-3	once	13	TGTGCCAGCAGCCAAGACCTACGCGATACGCAGTATTTT	CASSQDLRDTQYF
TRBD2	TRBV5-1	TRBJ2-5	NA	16	TGCGCCAGCAGTCAAACGGGGGGATCGTTACAAGAGACCCAGTACTTC	CASSQTGGSLQETQYF
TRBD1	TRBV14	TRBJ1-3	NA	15	TGTGCCAGCAGCCGACAAGGGACAGCTGGAAACACCATATATTTT	CASSRQGTAGNTIYF
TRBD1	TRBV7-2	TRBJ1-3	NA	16	TGTGCCAGCAGCTTCCAGACAGGGATCTCTGGAAACACCATATATTTT	CASSFQTGISGNTIYF
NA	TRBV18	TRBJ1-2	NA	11	TGTGCCAGCTCACCATCAGAAGGCTACACCTTC	CASSPSEGYTF
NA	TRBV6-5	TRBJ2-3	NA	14	TGTGCCAGCAGCCAGACGGGGGGCCCAGATACGCAGTATTTT	CASSQTGGPDTQYF
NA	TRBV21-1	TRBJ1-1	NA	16	TGTGCCAGCAGCAGGGGAACGGGACTGACAAACACTGAAGCTTTCTTT	CASSRGTGLTNTEAFF
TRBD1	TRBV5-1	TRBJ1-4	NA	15	TGCGCCAGCAGCTACGGGACAGGGGACAATGAAAAACTGTTTTTT	CASSYGTGDNEKLFF
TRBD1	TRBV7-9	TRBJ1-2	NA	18	TGTGCCAGCAGCTTTAACTATCCGGGACAGGGGGAGAGAAATGGCTACACCTTC	CASSFNYPGQGERNGYTF
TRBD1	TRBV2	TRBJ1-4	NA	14	TGTGCCAGCGGTGTACAGGGGGCGCGAGAAAAACTGTTTTTT	CASGVQGAREKLFF
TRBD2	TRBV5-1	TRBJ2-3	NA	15	TGCGCCAGCAGCTCCGGCGGGGGGGCCGCAGATACGCAGTATTTT	CASSSGGGAADTQYF
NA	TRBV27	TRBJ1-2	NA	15	TGTGCCAGCAGAACGAACAGGGCGGGTAATTATGGCTACACCTTC	CASRTNRAGNYGYTF
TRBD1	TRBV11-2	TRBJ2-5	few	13	TGTGCCAGCAGCTGGACAGGGGCGGAGACCCAGTACTTC	CASSWTGAETQYF